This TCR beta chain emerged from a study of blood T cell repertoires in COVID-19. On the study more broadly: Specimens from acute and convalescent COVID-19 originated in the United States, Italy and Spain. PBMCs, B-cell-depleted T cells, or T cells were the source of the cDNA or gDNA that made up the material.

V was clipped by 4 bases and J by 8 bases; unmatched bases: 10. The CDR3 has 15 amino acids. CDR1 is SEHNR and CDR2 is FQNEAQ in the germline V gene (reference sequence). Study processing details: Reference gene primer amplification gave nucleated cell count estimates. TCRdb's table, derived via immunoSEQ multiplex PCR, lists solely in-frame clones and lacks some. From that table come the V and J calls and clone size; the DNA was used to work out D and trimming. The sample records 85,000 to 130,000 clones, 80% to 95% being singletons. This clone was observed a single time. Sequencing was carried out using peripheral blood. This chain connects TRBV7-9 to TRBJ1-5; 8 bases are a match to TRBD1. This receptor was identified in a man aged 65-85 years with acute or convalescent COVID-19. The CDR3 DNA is TGTGCCAGCAGCTCCGGGACAGGTCTAAAGGAGCCCCAGCATTTT. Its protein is CASSSGTGLKEPQHF.